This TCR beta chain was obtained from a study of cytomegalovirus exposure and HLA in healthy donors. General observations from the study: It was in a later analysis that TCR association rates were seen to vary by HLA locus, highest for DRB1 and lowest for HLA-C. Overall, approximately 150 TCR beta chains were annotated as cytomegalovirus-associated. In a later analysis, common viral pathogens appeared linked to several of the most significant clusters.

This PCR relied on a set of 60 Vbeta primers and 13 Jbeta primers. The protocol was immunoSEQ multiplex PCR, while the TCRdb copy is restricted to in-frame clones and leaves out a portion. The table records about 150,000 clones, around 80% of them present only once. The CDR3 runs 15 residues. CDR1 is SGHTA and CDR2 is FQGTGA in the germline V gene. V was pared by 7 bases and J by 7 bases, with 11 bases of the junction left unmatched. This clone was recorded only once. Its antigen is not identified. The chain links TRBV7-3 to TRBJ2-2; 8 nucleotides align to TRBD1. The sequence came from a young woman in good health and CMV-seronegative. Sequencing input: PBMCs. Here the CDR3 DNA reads TGTGCCAGCAACCCGACCGGACAGGGCGACGGGGAGCTGTTTTTT. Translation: CASNPTGQGDGELFF.